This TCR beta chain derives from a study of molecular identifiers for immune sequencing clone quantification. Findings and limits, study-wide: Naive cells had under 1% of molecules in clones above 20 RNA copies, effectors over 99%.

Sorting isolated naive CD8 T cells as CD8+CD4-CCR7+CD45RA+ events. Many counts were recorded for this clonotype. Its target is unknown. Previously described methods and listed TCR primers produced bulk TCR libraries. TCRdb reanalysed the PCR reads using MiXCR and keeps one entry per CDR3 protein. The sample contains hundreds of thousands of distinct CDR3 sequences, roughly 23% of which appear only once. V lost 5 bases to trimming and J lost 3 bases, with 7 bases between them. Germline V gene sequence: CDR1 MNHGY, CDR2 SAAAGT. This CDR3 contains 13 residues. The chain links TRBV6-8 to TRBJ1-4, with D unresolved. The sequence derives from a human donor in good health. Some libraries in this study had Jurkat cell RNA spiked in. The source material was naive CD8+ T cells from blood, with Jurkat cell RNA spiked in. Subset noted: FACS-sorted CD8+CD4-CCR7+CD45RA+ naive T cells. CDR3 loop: CASSPPSNEKLFF. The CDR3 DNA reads TGTGCCAGCAGTCCTCCCTCTAATGAAAAACTGTTTTTT.